This TCR beta chain was sequenced for a study of CD8+ T cells in alopecia areata. RNA extraction was followed by reverse transcription into cDNA, which acted as the sequencing template. Some clones are missing from TCRdb's copy, which holds only in-frame ones; the method was immunoSEQ multiplex PCR. The table includes about 180,000 clones, around 63% detected once. V was pared by 4 bases and J by 3 bases, with 13 bases between. The germline CDR1 and CDR2 sequences are MNHEY and SVGAGI. The CDR3 covers 15 residues. The TCR originated in a human donor with alopecia areata. Sequencing used CD4+ T cells sorted from blood, obtained at week 0. The chain employs TRBV6-5 and TRBJ2-1, with D perhaps TRBD1 (6 bases). The CDR3 DNA reads TGTGCCAGCAGTTCCGAGGACAGATTCTACAATGAGCAGTTCTTC. Amino acid sequence: CASSSEDRFYNEQFF.